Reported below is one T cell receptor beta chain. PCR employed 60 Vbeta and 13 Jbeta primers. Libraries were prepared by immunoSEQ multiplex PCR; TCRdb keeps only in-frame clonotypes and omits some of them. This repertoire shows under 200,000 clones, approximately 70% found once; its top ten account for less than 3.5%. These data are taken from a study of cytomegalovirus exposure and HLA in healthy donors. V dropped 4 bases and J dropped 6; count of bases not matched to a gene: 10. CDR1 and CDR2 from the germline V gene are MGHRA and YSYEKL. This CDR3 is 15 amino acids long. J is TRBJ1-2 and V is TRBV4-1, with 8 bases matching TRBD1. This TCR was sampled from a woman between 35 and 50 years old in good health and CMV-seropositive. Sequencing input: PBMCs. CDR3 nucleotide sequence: TGCGCCAGCAGCCGTATTCAGGGGGCCGGGGATGGCTACACCTTC. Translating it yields CASSRIQGAGDGYTF.